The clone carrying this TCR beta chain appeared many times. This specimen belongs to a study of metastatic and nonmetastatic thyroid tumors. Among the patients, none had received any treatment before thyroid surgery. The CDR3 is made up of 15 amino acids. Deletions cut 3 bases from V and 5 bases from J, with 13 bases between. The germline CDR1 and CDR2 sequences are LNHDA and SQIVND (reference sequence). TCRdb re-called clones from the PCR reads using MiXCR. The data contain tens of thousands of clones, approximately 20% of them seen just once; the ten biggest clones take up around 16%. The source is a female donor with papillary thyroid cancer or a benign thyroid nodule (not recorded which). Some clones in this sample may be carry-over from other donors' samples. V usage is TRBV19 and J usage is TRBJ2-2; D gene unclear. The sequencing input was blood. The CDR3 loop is CASSIYPAGTGELFF. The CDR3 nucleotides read TGTGCCAGTAGTATTTACCCTGCCGGGACCGGGGAGCTGTTTTTT.